This TCR beta chain was sequenced in a study of chemoradiotherapy in HPV16-positive cancers. Trimming took 4 bases from V and 2 from J, leaving 14 bases between them. Germline V gene lookup returns CDR1 SGDLS and CDR2 YYNGEE. The CDR3 totals 15 residues. Sequencing was performed with immunoSEQ multiplex PCR; in TCRdb, only in-frame clones are kept and a portion is missing. The sample lists under 85,000 clones, 88% occurring once. V gene TRBV9 combines with J gene TRBJ2-3, with D possibly matching TRBD1 (5 bases). The sequence came from a human donor with HPV-associated anogenital cancer. The specimen comprised blood, sampled from a patient who underwent chemoradiotherapy. The CDR3 region is CASSLPQGTTDTQYF. Here the CDR3 DNA reads TGTGCCAGCAGCCTACCGCAGGGTACCACAGATACGCAGTATTTT.